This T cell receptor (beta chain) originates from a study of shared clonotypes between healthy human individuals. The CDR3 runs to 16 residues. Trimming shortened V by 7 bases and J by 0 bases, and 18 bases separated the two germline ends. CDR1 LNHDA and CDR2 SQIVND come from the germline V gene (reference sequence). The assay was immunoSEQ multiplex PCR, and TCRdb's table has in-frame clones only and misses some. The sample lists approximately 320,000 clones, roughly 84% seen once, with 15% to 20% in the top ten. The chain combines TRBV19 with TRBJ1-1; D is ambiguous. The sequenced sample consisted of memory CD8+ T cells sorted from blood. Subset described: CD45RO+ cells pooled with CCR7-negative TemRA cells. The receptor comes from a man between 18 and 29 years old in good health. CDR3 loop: CASTGRTITLNTEAFF. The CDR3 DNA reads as TGTGCCAGTACAGGACGAACCATAACTCTGAACACTGAAGCTTTCTTT.